The subject of this entry is one T cell receptor beta chain. The entry originates in a study of blood T cell repertoires in COVID-19. Study-level background: Italy, Spain and the United States were the sources of the convalescent and acute COVID-19 samples. Sample material is recorded as cDNA or gDNA derived from T cells, B-cell-depleted T cells, or PBMCs.

Self-reported history from a screening survey and questionnaire set each donor's cohort. The study recruited exposed participants who had met a COVID-19 case within 2 weeks before entry. Germline CDR1 reads MDHEN; CDR2 reads SYDVKM. This CDR3 has 14 residues. V lost 4 bases and J 8 bases, leaving 17 bases between the germline ends. The data were produced by immunoSEQ multiplex PCR, yet TCRdb's version contains in-frame clones alone and is incomplete. The sample lists 200,000 to 250,000 clones; roughly 80% were seen once. Input material: PBMCs or T cells enriched from blood (not recorded which). This TCR was sampled from a woman aged 45 to 65 who had been exposed to COVID-19. The gene calls are TRBV28 and TRBJ1-1; D is possibly TRBD1 (5 bases). In nucleotides, the CDR3 is TGTGCCAGCAGTTCCCTGGAGGGGCATTCAGAAGCTTTCTTT. Protein: CASSSLEGHSEAFF.